Here is one TCR beta chain with its context. This specimen comes from a study of blood T cell repertoires in COVID-19. As for the study in general: The study drew acute and convalescent COVID-19 samples from the United States, Italy and Spain.

Authors' analysis steps: Estimation of nucleated cell counts relied on the amplification of reference gene primers. Profiled with immunoSEQ multiplex PCR; TCRdb holds only in-frame clones, not every one. That table is the source of V, J and clone size, and D and trimming were worked out from the DNA. The sample comprises tens of thousands of clones, about 85% of which are singletons, and approximately 15% rests with the top ten. Sequencing was done on a sample of peripheral blood. This receptor was identified in a woman in her sixties or seventies with acute or convalescent COVID-19.

In DNA, the CDR3 is TGTGCTAGTGGTTCCCCCCATGGTAGCGAAAATACCTACAATGAGCAGTTCTTC. It is translated as CASGSPHGSENTYNEQFF. The chain uses TRBV12-5 and TRBJ2-1, with D perhaps TRBD2 (5 bases). V lost 4 bases and J lost 2, with 21 bases in between. Germline CDR1 LGHNT, CDR2 FRNRAP. The CDR3 runs 18 residues.